This T cell receptor beta chain was recovered during a study of Graves' ophthalmopathy and Graves' hyperthyroidism. Study at large: Pretreatment peripheral blood was obtained at initial diagnosis.

Amplification from RNA transcripts yielded the TCR beta CDR3 regions. After a first-round RT-PCR with HTBI primers, a second-round multiplex PCR was run. A single record per CDR3 protein comes from TCRdb applying MiXCR to the multiplex PCR reads. The sample records hundreds of thousands of distinct CDR3 sequences, 15% to 17% being singletons. Points from the study as a whole: Ophthalmopathy progression cases were predicted by the model with 70.59% sensitivity and 72% to 80% specificity. Appearing in blood as well were most expanded thyroid clonotypes above 0.001 frequency.

CDR1 is MNHNS, CDR2 SASEGT, per germline. The CDR3 loop spans 14 amino acids. V was cut by 10 bases and J by 3 bases, with 18 bases left in between. At least ten counts were recorded for this clonotype. The antigen remains undetermined. The receptor was derived from a woman between 18 and 29 years old with stable Graves' hyperthyroidism. Sequenced sample: peripheral blood. The J gene is TRBJ1-1, the V gene TRBV6-1; possibly TRBD1 for D (5 bases). CDR3 in amino acids: CATHLSGRDTEAFF. CDR3 coding DNA: TGTGCCACCCACCTTTCAGGGCGAGACACTGAAGCTTTCTTT.